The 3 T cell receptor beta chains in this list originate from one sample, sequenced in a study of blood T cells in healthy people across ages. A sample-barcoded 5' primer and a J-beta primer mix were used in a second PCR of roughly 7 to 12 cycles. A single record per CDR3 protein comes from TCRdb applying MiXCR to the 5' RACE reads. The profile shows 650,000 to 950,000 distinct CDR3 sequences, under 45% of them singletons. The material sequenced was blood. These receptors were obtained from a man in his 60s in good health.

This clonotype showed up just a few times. Written as DNA, the CDR3 is TGTGCCAGCAGTCCTAGGACTAGCGGGAGCACAGATACGCAGTATTTT. This gives the protein CASSPRTSGSTDTQYF. The chain is built from TRBV12-3 or TRBV12-4 and TRBJ2-3; TRBD2 aligns across 11 bases. The V and J ends lost 5 bases and 0 bases, in that order; junction bases with no gene match: 4. This CDR3 contains 16 residues.

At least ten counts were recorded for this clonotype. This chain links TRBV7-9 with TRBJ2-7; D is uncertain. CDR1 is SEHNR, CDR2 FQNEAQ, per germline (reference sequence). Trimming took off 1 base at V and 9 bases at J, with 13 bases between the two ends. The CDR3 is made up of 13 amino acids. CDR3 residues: CASSLGVEEGQYF. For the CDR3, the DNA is TGTGCCAGCAGCTTAGGAGTCGAGGAAGGGCAGTACTTC.

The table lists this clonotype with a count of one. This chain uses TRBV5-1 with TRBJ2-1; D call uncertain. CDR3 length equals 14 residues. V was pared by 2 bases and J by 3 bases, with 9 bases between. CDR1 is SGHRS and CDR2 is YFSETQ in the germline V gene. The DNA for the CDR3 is TGCGCCAGCAGCTTTGGGCAGGACTACAATGAGCAGTTCTTC. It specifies CASSFGQDYNEQFF.